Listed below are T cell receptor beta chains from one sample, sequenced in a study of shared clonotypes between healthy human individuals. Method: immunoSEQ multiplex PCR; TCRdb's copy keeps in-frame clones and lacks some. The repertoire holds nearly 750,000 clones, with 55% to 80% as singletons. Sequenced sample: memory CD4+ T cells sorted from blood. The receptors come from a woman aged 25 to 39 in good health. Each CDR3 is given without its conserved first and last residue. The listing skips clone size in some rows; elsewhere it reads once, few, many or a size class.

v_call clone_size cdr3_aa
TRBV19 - ASRSGTDGEKLF
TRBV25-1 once ASSVSGGTNYGYT
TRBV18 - ASSETEDTEAF
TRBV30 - AWSVSTGPYEQY
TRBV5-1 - ASSFQPPPDNEQF
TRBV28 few ASSTQQGGYGYT
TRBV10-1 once ASSETVKSTSTWGEQF
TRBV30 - AWSVLARTEAF
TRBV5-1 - ASSGRTQETQY
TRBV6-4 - ASSPAGGRANEQF
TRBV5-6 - ASSSSYEQY
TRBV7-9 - ASSLGEIRDEQY
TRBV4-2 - ASSQDLGGGYT
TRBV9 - ASSPRMGDGTQY
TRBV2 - ASSDRGMGTGELF
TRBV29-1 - SVNRGDNEQF
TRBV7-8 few ASSLGQAGAPLEQY
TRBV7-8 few ASSVLAGGLYEQY
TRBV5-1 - ASSAQLATNEKLF
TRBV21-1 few ARGGQILQPQH
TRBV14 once ASSQEVRDSPLH
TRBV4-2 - ASSQDQQGRREAF
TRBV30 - AWQPVGNTQY
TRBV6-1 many ASSEVGLAGFETQY
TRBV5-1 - ASSPRTGGGSPLH
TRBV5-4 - ASSSGLAITGELF
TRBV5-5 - ASSLVWDQETQY
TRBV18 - ASSPRQEIDYGYT
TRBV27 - ASSLEGRLGYT
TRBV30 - AWSLGGGEQY
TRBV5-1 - ASSDVQGATNEKLF
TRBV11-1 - ASSSSDWALGYT
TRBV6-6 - ATRLETEAF
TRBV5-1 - ASSLGQGSEKLF
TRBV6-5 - ASSTTTRSNEQF
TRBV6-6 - ASSANAGELF
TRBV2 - ASSAQLAGGPETQY
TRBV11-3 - ASSLGQPPWDTQY
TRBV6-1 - ASRRALDTGELF